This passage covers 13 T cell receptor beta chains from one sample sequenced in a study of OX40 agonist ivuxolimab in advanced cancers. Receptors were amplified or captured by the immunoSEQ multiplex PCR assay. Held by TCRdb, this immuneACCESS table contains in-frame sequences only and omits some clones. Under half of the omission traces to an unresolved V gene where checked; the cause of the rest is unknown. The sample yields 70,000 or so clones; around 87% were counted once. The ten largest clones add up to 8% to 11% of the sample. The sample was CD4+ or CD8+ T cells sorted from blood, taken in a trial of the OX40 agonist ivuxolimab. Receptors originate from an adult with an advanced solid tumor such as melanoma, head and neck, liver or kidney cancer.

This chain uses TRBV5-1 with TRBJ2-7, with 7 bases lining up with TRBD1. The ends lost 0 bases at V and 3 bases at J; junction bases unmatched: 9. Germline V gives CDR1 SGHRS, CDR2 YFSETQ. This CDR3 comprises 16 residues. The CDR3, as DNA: TGCGCCAGCAGCTTGGCCTCCGGGACAGCGAGCTACGAGCAGTACTTC. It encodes CASSLASGTASYEQYF.

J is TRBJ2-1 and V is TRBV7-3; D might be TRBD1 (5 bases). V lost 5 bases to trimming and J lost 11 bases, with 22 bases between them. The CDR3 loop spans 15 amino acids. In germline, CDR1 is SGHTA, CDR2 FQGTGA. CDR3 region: CASSVGDTVVQQQFF. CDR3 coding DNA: TGTGCCAGCAGCGTAGGGGATACGGTGGTCCAGCAGCAGTTCTTC.

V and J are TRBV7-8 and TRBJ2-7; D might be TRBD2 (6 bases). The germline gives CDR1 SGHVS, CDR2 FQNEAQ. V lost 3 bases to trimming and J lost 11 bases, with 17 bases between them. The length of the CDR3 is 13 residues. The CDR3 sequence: CASSFLPEGPEYF. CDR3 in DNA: TGTGCCAGCAGCTTCCTGCCGGAGGGCCCGGAGTACTTC.

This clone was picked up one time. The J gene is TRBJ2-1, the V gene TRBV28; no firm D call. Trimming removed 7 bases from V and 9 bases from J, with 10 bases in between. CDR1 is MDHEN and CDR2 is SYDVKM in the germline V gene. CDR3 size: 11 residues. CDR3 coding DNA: TGTGCCAGCACAACGGAGCTTGAGCAGTTCTTC. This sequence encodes CASTTELEQFF.

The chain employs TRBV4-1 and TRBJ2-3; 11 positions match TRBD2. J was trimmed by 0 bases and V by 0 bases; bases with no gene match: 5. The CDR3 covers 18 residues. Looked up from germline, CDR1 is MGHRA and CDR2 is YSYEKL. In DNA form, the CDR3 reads TGCGCCAGCAGCCAAGAGGGGACTAGCGGAGCTAGCACAGATACGCAGTATTTT. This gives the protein CASSQEGTSGASTDTQYF.

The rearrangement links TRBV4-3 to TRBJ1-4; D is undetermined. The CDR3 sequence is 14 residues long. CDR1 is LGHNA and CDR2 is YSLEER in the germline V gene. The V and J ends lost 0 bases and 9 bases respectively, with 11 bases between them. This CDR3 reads CASSQDRRNKKLFF. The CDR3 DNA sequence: TGCGCCAGCAGCCAAGATCGGAGGAATAAAAAACTGTTTTTT.

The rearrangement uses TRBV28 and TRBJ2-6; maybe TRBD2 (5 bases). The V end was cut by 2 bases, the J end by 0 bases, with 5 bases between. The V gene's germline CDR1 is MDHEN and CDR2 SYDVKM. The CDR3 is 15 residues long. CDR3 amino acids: CASSLRGSGANVLTF. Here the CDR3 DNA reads TGTGCCAGCAGTTTACGGGGCTCTGGGGCCAACGTCCTGACTTTC.

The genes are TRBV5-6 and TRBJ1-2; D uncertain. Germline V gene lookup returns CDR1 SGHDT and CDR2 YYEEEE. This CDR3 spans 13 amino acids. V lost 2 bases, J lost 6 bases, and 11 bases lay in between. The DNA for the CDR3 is TGTGCCAGCAGCTTTGGGCTTGGGGATGGCTACACCTTC. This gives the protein CASSFGLGDGYTF.

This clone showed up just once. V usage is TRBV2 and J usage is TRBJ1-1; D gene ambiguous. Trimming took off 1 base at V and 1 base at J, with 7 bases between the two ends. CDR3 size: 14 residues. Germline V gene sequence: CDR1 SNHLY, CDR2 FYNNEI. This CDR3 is CASSEDRWNTEAFF. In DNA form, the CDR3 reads TGTGCCAGCAGTGAAGACCGTTGGAACACTGAAGCTTTCTTT. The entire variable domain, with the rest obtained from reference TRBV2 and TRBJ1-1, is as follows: EPEVTQTPSHQVTQMGQEVILRCVPISNHLYFYWYRQILGQKVEFLVSFYNNEISEKSEIFDDQFSVERPDGSNFTLKIRSTKLEDSAMYFCASSEDRWNTEAFFGQGTRLTVV.

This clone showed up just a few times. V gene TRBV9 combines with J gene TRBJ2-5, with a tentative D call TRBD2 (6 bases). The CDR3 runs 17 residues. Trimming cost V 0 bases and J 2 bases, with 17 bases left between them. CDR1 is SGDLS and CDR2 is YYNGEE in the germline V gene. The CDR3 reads CASSVAPTSGGQETQYF. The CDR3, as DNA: TGTGCCAGCAGCGTAGCTCCGACCTCCGGGGGACAAGAGACCCAGTACTTC.

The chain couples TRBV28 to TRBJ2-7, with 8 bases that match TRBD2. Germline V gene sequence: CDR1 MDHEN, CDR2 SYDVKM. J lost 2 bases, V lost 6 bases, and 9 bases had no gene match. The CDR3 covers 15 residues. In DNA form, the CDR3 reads TGTGCCAGCAGGGGCAGGGCGGGGGGAGCCTACGAGCAGTACTTC. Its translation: CASRGRAGGAYEQYF.

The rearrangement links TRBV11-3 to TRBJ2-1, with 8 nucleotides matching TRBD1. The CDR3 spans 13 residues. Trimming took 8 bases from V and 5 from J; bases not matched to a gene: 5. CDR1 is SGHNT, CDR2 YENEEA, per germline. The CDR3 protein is CASGRGQDNEQFF. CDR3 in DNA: TGTGCCAGCGGCAGGGGGCAGGACAATGAGCAGTTCTTC.

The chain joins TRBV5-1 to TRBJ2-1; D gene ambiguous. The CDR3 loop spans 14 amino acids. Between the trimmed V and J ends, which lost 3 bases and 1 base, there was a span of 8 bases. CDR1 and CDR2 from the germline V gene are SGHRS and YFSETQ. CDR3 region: CASSSDHSYNEQFF. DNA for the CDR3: TGCGCCAGCAGCTCCGATCATTCCTACAATGAGCAGTTCTTC.